This T cell receptor (beta chain) was retrieved from a study of blood T cell repertoires in COVID-19 (TCRdb year 2020). Concerning the study at large: Collaborator samples came from the United States, Italy and Spain and covered acute and convalescent phases of COVID-19. The prospective study material was composed of cDNA or gDNA derived from T cells, B-cell-depleted T cells, or PBMCs. The samples were drawn from the first 160 participants of the ongoing ImmuneRACE study and from 950 to 1,500 subjects provided by 6 global collaborators. A freely available public database, intended as a resource for researchers studying the immune response to SARS-CoV-2, is where the repertoires were released. The dataset comprised deeply sampled blood TCRbeta repertoires from subjects exposed to, actively infected with, or recovered from COVID-19. Where available, HLA class I and class II types were obtained from metadata supplied by the sample provider rather than from assay-based typing. A de-identified subject ID, COVID-19 status, age in years and sex were almost always included in the sample metadata. Summary of the overall study and its limitations: Clinical and demographic metadata were provided uncurated, with the amount varying by source and participant.

The collaborating institutions used their own protocols to collect whole blood in K2EDTA tubes. For TCRbeta analysis, collaborators shipped samples as frozen whole blood, isolated PBMCs, or DNA extracted from either of those sample types. Concerning this clone: This receptor's antigen is unknown. No clone much larger than this one lies a single base away; base qualities are absent.

TCRbeta CDR3 regions were amplified from genomic DNA using the immunoSEQ Assay, a bias-controlled multiplex PCR. The paper's processing steps were these. The number of nucleated cells in each sample was estimated by amplification of reference gene primers within the assay. Sequence reads were collapsed and filtered to measure the absolute abundance of every unique TCRbeta CDR3 rearrangement. Productive Simpson clonality was computed per sample as the square root of Simpson's diversity index over productive rearrangements. TCRdb's version of the immuneACCESS table is confined to in-frame rearrangements and falls short of the full clone set. An unresolved V gene accounts for under half of the shortfall where checked; the remainder is of unknown origin. That table supplies the V and J calls and clone size; D and trimming were determined from the DNA. For this sample the table gives some 76,000 clones, of which 80% to 90% were detected only once. 0.58% of the sample goes to the ten largest clones.

The sequence was obtained from a man aged 55-75 years with acute or convalescent COVID-19. The sequencing input was peripheral blood.

The CDR3 corresponds to CASSPGTGNPYEQYF. The bases are TGTGCCAGCAGTCCCGGGACAGGGAATCCCTACGAGCAGTACTTC. The chain joins TRBV6-6 to TRBJ2-7; TRBD1 matches 9 bases in the middle. Unmatched junction bases come to 7, with V trimmed by 5 bases and J by 2 bases. The germline V gene (reference sequence) specifies MNHNY as CDR1 and SVGAGI as CDR2. The CDR3 runs 15 residues from the cysteine to the phenylalanine. The sequence is cut down to CDR3 DNA, 45 bases in frame from base 1.